This T cell receptor (beta chain) was identified during a study of human T cells and chemical hapten exposure. About the study: TCR yields differed between samples (mainly from small differences in pooled library volume).

TCRdb analysed the RACE reads with MiXCR anew, one entry per CDR3 protein. This table holds around 120,000 distinct CDR3 sequences, about 12% found once. This clonotype has a count of ten or more. Time point defined: patch test 1, 2 weeks after DPC sensitization. Treatment here: therapeutic diphenylcyclopropenone sensitization with weekly scalp DPC. Deletions cut 5 bases from V and 2 bases from J, with 10 bases between. Germline loops: CDR1 DFQATT, CDR2 SNEGSKA (reference sequence). This CDR3 is 13 amino acids long. This receptor was identified in a woman aged 45-65 years with alopecia areata. Some clones in this sample may be carry-over from other donors' samples. The specimen comprised whole blood, sampled in connection with sensitization to the hapten diphenylcyclopropenone (DPC). The chain has TRBV20-1 and TRBJ2-1; D gene ambiguous. CDR3 sequence: CSAPPAAYNEQFF. CDR3 nucleotide sequence: TGCAGTGCTCCCCCGGCCGCCTACAATGAGCAGTTCTTC.